The 14 T cell receptor beta chains in this list originate from one sample, sequenced in a study of T-cell memory formation after mild COVID-19. TCRdb passed the 5' RACE reads through MiXCR, listing each CDR3 protein once. Altogether more than 350,000 distinct CDR3 sequences are present, roughly 21% being singletons, with the ten largest covering approximately 12%. The specimen sequenced was PBMCs or a T cell subset sorted from them (not recorded which). Receptors originate from an adult woman who had mild COVID-19 (a few samples of this study predate the infection). Cell type and time point are not known.

This clonotype appeared a few times. The chain links TRBV11-2 to TRBJ2-5, with 14 bases that match TRBD2. The length of the CDR3 is 17 residues. V dropped 5 bases and J dropped 5; count of bases not matched to a gene: 10. CDR1 SGHAT and CDR2 FQNNGV come from the germline V gene. CDR3 loop: CASSTRLAGGPRETQYF. CDR3 DNA sequence: TGTGCCAGCAGCACTCGACTAGCGGGGGGGCCACGGGAGACCCAGTACTTC.

This clonotype was counted between two and nine times. The chain links TRBV27 to TRBJ2-7; TRBD2 agrees at 7 bases. CDR3 length equals 15 residues. V lost 6 bases and J lost 2; bases outside the gene matches: 10. CDR1 is MNHEY, CDR2 SMNVEV, per germline (reference sequence). This CDR3 reads CASSWEGAHPYEQYF. CDR3 nucleotides: TGTGCCAGCAGCTGGGAGGGAGCACACCCCTACGAGCAGTACTTC.

The CDR3 here is CASTLGQVRTGELFF. CDR3 bases: TGTGCCAGCACATTAGGTCAGGTTAGGACCGGGGAGCTGTTTTTT. V gene TRBV6-1 combines with J gene TRBJ2-2, with D unresolved. Germline lookup yields CDR1 MNHNS and CDR2 SASEGT. CDR3 length: 15 residues. V lost 7 bases and J 5 bases, leaving 17 bases between the germline ends.

This clonotype has more than one count but fewer than ten. The J gene is TRBJ1-4, the V gene TRBV5-1; a weak D match, TRBD1 (5 bases). Germline V gives CDR1 SGHRS, CDR2 YFSETQ. The CDR3 is 14 amino acids. V was pared by 3 bases and J by 6 bases, with 12 bases between. CDR3 sequence: CASSWGRGDEKLFF. The CDR3 region has the DNA TGCGCCAGCAGCTGGGGACGGGGGGATGAAAAACTGTTTTTT.

V and J are TRBV2 and TRBJ2-4; possible D gene TRBD2, 6 bases. Per the germline V gene, CDR1 is SNHLY and CDR2 is FYNNEI. The CDR3 runs to 14 residues. The V gene lost 1 base and the J gene lost 8 bases, with 12 bases spanning the gap. The CDR3 region is CASSEGYRGYIQYF. The CDR3 nucleotides read TGTGCCAGCAGTGAAGGGTACCGGGGGTACATTCAGTACTTC.

There are a few counts of this clonotype. DNA of the CDR3: TGTGCCAGCAGTCATCCACAGGGCGGCGAGACCCAGTACTTC. This codes for CASSHPQGGETQYF. The V call is TRBV3-1, the J call TRBJ2-5; D perhaps matches TRBD1 (6 bases). CDR3 length: 14 residues. The V end was cut by 6 bases, the J end by 5 bases, with 16 bases between. Germline V gene lookup returns CDR1 LGHDT and CDR2 YNNKEL (reference sequence).

This clonotype was seen only a few times. This chain connects TRBV15 to TRBJ2-3; 16 nucleotides agree with TRBD2. CDR3 length equals 20 residues. V trimming: 2 bases; J trimming: 4 bases; junction bases outside the gene matches: 12. From germline, CDR1 is LNHNV and CDR2 YYDKDF (reference sequence). DNA of the CDR3: TGTGCCACCAGCAGACCCGCCGGGACTAGCGGGGGGGCCCAGCCAGATACGCAGTATTTT. Translation gives CATSRPAGTSGGAQPDTQYF.

This sequence joins TRBV30 and TRBJ1-4; D is possibly TRBD1 (6 bases). Between the trimmed V and J ends, which lost 1 base and 1 base, there was a span of 7 bases. The germline V gene has CDR1 GTSNPN and CDR2 SVGIG (reference sequence). The CDR3 covers 14 residues. CDR3 bases: TGTGCCTGGAGTGGCAGGGGAACTAATGAAAAACTGTTTTTT. It yields the protein CAWSGRGTNEKLFF.

This clonotype was seen at least ten times. The gene calls are TRBV6-2 or TRBV6-3 and TRBJ1-1, with TRBD1 as a possible D gene (6 bases). V lost 3 bases, J lost 6 bases, and 8 bases lay in between. The CDR3 length is 12 residues. Germline V gene sequence: CDR1 MNHEY, CDR2 SVGEGT. For the CDR3, the DNA is TGTGCCAGCAGTTATGGGGGCTCTGAAGCTTTCTTT. Translating gives CASSYGGSEAFF.

This chain connects TRBV6-5 to TRBJ1-1; possibly TRBD1 for D (5 bases). The germline V gene encodes CDR1 MNHEY and CDR2 SVGAGI. The V and J ends lost 6 bases and 2 bases respectively, with 19 bases between them. This CDR3 contains 16 residues. The CDR3 spells CASRIRLTELNTEAFF. In DNA, the CDR3 is TGTGCCAGCAGGATTCGGCTGACAGAACTTAACACTGAAGCTTTCTTT.

A few counts support this clonotype. The chain links TRBV29-1 to TRBJ2-3; D tentatively reads TRBD1 or TRBD2 (5 bases each). Germline lookup yields CDR1 SQVTM and CDR2 ANQGSEA. V dropped 7 bases and J dropped 3 bases, with 20 bases sitting between them. This CDR3 comprises 15 residues. The CDR3 loop is CSAWKRGLATDTQYF. The CDR3 DNA follows: TGCAGCGCCTGGAAAAGGGGATTAGCGACAGATACGCAGTATTTT.

This clonotype occurred a few times. The chain joins TRBV5-1 to TRBJ2-3, with TRBD1 matching over 7 bases. Trimming at V came to 2 bases and at J to 1 base, leaving 4 bases not matched to a gene. Germline loops: CDR1 SGHRS, CDR2 YFSETQ. This CDR3 region has 15 residues. The chain's CDR3 is CASSFGTEGTDTQYF. The DNA of the CDR3 is TGCGCCAGCAGCTTCGGGACAGAAGGCACAGATACGCAGTATTTT.

This clonotype appeared a few times. CDR3 protein: CASSLVSAGVSEQFF. The CDR3 DNA reads as TGCGCCAGCAGCTTGGTATCGGCGGGAGTTAGTGAGCAGTTCTTC. The J gene is TRBJ2-1, the V gene TRBV5-1; 7 bases align to TRBD2. The V segment lost 0 bases and the J segment 9 bases; nucleotides outside the gene matches: 9. CDR3 length: 15 amino acids. The germline gives CDR1 SGHRS, CDR2 YFSETQ.

This clonotype was counted between two and nine times. V is TRBV3-1 and J is TRBJ2-7; no clear D gene. Trimming cost V 3 bases and J 2 bases, with 11 bases left between them. The CDR3 has 14 residues. The germline V gene has CDR1 LGHDT and CDR2 YNNKEL (reference sequence). The CDR3 DNA sequence: TGTGCCAGCAGCCAGACCACCTTTACCTACGAGCAGTACTTC. It yields the protein CASSQTTFTYEQYF.